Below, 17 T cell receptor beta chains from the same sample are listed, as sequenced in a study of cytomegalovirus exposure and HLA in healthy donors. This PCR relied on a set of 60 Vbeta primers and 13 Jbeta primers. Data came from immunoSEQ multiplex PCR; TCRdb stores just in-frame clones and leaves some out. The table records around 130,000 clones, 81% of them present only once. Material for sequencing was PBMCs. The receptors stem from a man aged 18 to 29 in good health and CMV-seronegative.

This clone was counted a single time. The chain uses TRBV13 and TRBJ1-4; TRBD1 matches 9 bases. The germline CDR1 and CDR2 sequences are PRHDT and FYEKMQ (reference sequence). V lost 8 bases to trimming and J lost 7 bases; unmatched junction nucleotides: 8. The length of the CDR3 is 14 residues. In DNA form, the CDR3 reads TGTGCCAGCGGACCGGGACAGGGAGGTGAAAAACTGTTTTTT. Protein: CASGPGQGGEKLFF.

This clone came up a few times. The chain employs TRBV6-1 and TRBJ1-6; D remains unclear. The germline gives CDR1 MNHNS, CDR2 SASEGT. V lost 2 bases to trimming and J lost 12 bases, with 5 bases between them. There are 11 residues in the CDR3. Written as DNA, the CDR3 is TGTGCCAGCAGTGAAACGGGACCCCTCCACTTT. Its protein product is CASSETGPLHF.

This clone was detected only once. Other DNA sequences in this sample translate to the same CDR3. The CDR3 protein is CASSGPDSPEAFF. The CDR3 coding sequence is TGTGCCAGCAGCGGCCCCGACAGTCCCGAGGCTTTCTTT. This chain connects TRBV6-6 to TRBJ1-1, with D perhaps matching TRBD1 (5 bases). Per germline, CDR1 MNHNY and CDR2 SVGAGI (reference sequence). V was shortened by 6 bases and J by 11 bases, with 19 bases between the two germline ends. The CDR3 has 13 amino acids.

CDR3 amino acids: CASSGQGGEETQYF. CDR3 sequence (DNA): TGTGCCAGTAGTGGACAGGGAGGTGAAGAGACCCAGTACTTC. This chain uses TRBV19 with TRBJ2-5; TRBD1 matches at 8 bases. The CDR3 totals 14 residues. The V gene end was trimmed by 5 bases and the J gene end by 3 bases; junction bases not matched to a gene: 5. From germline, CDR1 is LNHDA and CDR2 SQIVND (reference sequence). The variable domain in full, with the rest retrieved from reference TRBV19 and TRBJ2-5, is DGGITQSPKYLFRKEGQNVTLSCEQNLNHDAMYWYRQDPGQGLRLIYYSQIVNDFQKGDIAEGYSVSREKKESFPLTVTSAQKNPTAFYLCASSGQGGEETQYFGPGTRLLVL.

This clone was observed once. The CDR3 bases are TGTGCCAGCAGTCGACAGTCTAACTATGGCTACACCTTC. It specifies CASSRQSNYGYTF. The chain combines TRBV27 with TRBJ1-2; TRBD1 might be the D (5 bases). Trimming cost V 5 bases and J 0 bases, with 7 bases left between them. Looked up from germline, CDR1 is MNHEY and CDR2 is SMNVEV (reference sequence). The CDR3 is 13 residues long.

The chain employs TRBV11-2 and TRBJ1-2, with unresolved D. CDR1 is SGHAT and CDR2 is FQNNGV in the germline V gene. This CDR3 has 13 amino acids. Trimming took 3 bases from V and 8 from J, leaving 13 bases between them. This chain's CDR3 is CASSLERPLGYTF. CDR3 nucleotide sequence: TGTGCCAGCAGCTTGGAGAGGCCTTTGGGCTACACCTTC. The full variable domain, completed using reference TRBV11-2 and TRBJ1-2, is EAGVAQSPRYKIIEKRQSVAFWCNPISGHATLYWYQQILGQGPKLLIQFQNNGVVDDSQLPKDRFSAERLKGVDSTLKIQPAKLEDSAVYLCASSLERPLGYTFGSGTRLTVV.

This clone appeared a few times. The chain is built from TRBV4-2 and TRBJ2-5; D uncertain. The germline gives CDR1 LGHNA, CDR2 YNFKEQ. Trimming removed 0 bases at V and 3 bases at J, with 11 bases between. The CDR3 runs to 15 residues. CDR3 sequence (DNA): TGTGCCAGCAGCCAAGAACCTGGAGATGAAGAGACCCAGTACTTC. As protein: CASSQEPGDEETQYF.

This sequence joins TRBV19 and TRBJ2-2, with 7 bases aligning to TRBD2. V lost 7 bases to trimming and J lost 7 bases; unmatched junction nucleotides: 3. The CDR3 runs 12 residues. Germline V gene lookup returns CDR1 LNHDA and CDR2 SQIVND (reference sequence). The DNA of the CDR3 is TGTGCCAGTACCGGGAGGTACGGGGAGCTGTTTTTT. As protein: CASTGRYGELFF.

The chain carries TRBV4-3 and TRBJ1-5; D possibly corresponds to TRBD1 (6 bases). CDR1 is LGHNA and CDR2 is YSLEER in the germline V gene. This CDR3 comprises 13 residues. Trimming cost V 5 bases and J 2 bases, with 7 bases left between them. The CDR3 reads CASSKGGNQPQHF. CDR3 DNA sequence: TGCGCCAGCAGCAAGGGGGGCAATCAGCCCCAGCATTTT.

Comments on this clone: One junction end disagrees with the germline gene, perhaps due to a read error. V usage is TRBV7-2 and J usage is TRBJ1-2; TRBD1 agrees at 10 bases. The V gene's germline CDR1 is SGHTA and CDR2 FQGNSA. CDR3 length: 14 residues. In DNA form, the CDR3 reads TGTGCCAGCAGTCCCACCGGGACAGGGGTTGGCTACACCTTT. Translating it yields CASSPTGTGVGYTF.

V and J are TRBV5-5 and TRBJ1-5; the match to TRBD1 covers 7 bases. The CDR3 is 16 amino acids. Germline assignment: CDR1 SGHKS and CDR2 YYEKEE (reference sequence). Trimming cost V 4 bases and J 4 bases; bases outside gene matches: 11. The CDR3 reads CASSERTGTANQPQHF. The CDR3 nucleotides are TGTGCCAGCAGCGAGAGGACCGGGACAGCGAATCAGCCCCAGCATTTT. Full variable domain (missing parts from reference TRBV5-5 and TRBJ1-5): DAGVTQSPTHLIKTRGQQVTLRCSPISGHKSVSWYQQVLGQGPQFIFQYYEKEERGRGNFPDRFSARQFPNYSSELNVNALLLGDSALYLCASSERTGTANQPQHFGDGTRLSIL.

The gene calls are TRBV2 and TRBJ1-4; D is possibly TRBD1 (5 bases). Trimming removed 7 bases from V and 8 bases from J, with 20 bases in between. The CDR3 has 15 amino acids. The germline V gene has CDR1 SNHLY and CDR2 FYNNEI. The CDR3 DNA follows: TGTGCCAGCATGTGGGGGGGAGCTACGGGGGAAAAACTGTTTTTT. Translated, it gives CASMWGGATGEKLFF. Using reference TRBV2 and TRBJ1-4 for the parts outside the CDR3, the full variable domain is EPEVTQTPSHQVTQMGQEVILRCVPISNHLYFYWYRQILGQKVEFLVSFYNNEISEKSEIFDDQFSVERPDGSNFTLKIRSTKLEDSAMYFCASMWGGATGEKLFFGSGTQLSVL.

The CDR3, as DNA: TGTGCCAGCAGCTCCTTCTCAGGACAGGGTGACTATGGCTACACCTTC. This sequence encodes CASSSFSGQGDYGYTF. The V gene is TRBV5-4, the J gene TRBJ1-2; 8 nucleotides agree with TRBD1. The CDR3 has 16 amino acids. Germline assignment: CDR1 SGHNT and CDR2 YYREEE (reference sequence). V was pared by 3 bases and J by 3 bases, with 10 bases of the junction left unmatched.

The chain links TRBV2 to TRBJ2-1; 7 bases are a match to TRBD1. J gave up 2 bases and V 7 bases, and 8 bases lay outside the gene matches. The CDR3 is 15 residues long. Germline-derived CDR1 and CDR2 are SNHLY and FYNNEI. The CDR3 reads CASIPDRVPYNEQFF. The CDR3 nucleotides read TGTGCCAGCATCCCAGACAGGGTTCCCTACAATGAGCAGTTCTTC.

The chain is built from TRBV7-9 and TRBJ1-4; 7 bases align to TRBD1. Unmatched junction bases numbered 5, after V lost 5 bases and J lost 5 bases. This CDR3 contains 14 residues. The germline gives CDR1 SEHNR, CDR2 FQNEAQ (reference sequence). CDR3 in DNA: TGTGCCAGCAGCCTAAGACAGGGAAATGAAAAACTGTTTTTT. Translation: CASSLRQGNEKLFF.

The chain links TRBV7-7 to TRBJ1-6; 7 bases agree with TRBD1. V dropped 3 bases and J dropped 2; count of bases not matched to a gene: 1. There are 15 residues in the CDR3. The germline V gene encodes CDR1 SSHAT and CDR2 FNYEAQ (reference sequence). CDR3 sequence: CASSLTGPYNSPLHF. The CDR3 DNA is TGTGCCAGCAGCTTGACAGGGCCCTATAATTCACCCCTCCACTTT.

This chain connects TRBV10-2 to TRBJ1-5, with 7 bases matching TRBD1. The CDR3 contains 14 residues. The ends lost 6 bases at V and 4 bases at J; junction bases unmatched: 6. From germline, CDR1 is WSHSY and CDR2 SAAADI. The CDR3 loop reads CASSLPGQNQPQHF. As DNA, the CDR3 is TGCGCCAGCAGCTTACCGGGACAGAATCAGCCCCAGCATTTT.